What follows are 17 T cell receptor beta chains derived from one specimen sequenced in a study of shared clonotypes between healthy human individuals. Generated by immunoSEQ multiplex PCR, the TCRdb table keeps only in-frame clones and is missing some. The sample carries approximately 650,000 clones, 95% to 96% recorded once. The naive CD8 subset, CD45RO-negative cells positively selected for CCR7, excluded terminally differentiated effector memory CD45RA+ cells. The source material was naive CD8+ T cells sorted from blood. These receptors all come from a woman aged 25 to 45 in good health.

The V call is TRBV28, the J call TRBJ2-7; TRBD2 matches 11 bases. This CDR3 contains 18 residues. The ends lost 2 bases at V and 0 bases at J; junction bases unmatched: 9. Germline values: CDR1 MDHEN, CDR2 SYDVKM. The CDR3 coding sequence is TGTGCCAGCAGTTTAGGGTTCGGACTAGCGGGTCTCTCCTACGAGCAGTACTTC. The encoded protein is CASSLGFGLAGLSYEQYF.

The chain is built from TRBV4-1 and TRBJ2-5, with D perhaps matching TRBD1 or TRBD2 (6 bases each). Near its end, the DNA agrees better with TRBJ2-7, so the J call may be wrong. Germline CDR1 MGHRA, CDR2 YSYEKL. The CDR3 extends over 16 amino acids. CDR3 nucleotides: TGCGCCAGCAGCCAAGATTCCGGGGGCAGCTCCTACGAGCAGTACTTC. This codes for CASSQDSGGSSYEQYF.

The rearrangement joins TRBV11-3 to TRBJ2-3, with a tentative D call TRBD1 (5 bases). The CDR3 runs to 17 residues. The V and J ends lost 1 base and 2 bases respectively, with 16 bases between them. Germline loops: CDR1 SGHNT, CDR2 YENEEA. CDR3 residues: CASSLGAGAPFTDTQYF. CDR3 bases: TGTGCCAGCAGCTTAGGCGCTGGGGCCCCTTTCACAGATACGCAGTATTTT.

The chain links TRBV21-1 to TRBJ1-1; TRBD1, the D gene given by the table, was not confirmed from the DNA. TRBV21-1 is tagged as a pseudogene. The CDR3 sequence is 18 residues long. CDR3 in amino acids: CASSKLGGQTVLNTEAFF. In DNA form, the CDR3 reads TGTGCCAGCAGCAAACTGGGGGGACAGACAGTATTGAACACTGAAGCTTTCTTT.

The chain employs TRBV27 and TRBJ1-5, with D possibly TRBD1 on 5 matching bases. The CDR3 loop spans 12 amino acids. Looked up from germline, CDR1 is MNHEY and CDR2 is SMNVEV (reference sequence). V gave up 3 bases and J gave up 7 bases, with 7 bases separating them. CDR3 sequence: CASSFWGQPQHF. CDR3 nucleotides: TGTGCCAGCAGTTTCTGGGGCCAGCCCCAGCATTTT.

The rearrangement uses TRBV2 and TRBJ2-7, with 9 bases identical to TRBD1. The CDR3 loop spans 17 amino acids. The V gene end was trimmed by 6 bases and the J gene end by 2 bases; junction bases not matched to a gene: 14. The germline V gene has CDR1 SNHLY and CDR2 FYNNEI. DNA for the CDR3: TGTGCCAGCAGCGAAACACGGGACAGGGAAAAACCCTACGAGCAGTACTTC. Residues: CASSETRDREKPYEQYF.

CDR3 nucleotide sequence: TGTGCCAGCAGCCCCCCGGGAGCGGGAGGCTACAATGAGCAGTTCTTC. It encodes CASSPPGAGGYNEQFF. The chain recombines TRBV11-2 with TRBJ2-1; TRBD2 matches at 9 bases. Germline V lookup: CDR1 SGHAT, CDR2 FQNNGV. The J segment lost 3 bases and the V segment lost 5 bases, leaving 8 bases of the junction unmatched. CDR3 size: 16 residues. The full variable domain, completed using reference TRBV11-2 and TRBJ2-1, is EAGVAQSPRYKIIEKRQSVAFWCNPISGHATLYWYQQILGQGPKLLIQFQNNGVVDDSQLPKDRFSAERLKGVDSTLKIQPAKLEDSAVYLCASSPPGAGGYNEQFFGPGTRLTVL.

This chain uses TRBV30 with TRBJ1-1; tentatively, D is TRBD1 (5 bases). In germline, CDR1 is GTSNPN, CDR2 SVGIG (reference sequence). The V end was cut by 4 bases, the J end by 5 bases, with 14 bases between. The CDR3 length is 13 residues. CDR3 protein: CAWTLQGLTEAFF. The CDR3 DNA reads as TGTGCCTGGACGCTCCAGGGTTTAACTGAAGCTTTCTTT.

The J gene is TRBJ2-7, the V gene TRBV27, with TRBD1 identical over 7 bases. V shed 0 bases, J shed 2 bases, and the junction held 1 base outside the gene matches. CDR1 MNHEY and CDR2 SMNVEV come from the germline V gene (reference sequence). The CDR3 has 14 residues. CDR3 bases: TGTGCCAGCAGTTTATCTACAGGGGCCTACGAGCAGTACTTC. Translating gives CASSLSTGAYEQYF.

This clone was counted once. The chain combines TRBV28 with TRBJ2-7; D is possibly TRBD1 (6 bases). The CDR3 consists of 14 residues. CDR1 MDHEN and CDR2 SYDVKM come from the germline V gene. V was pared by 1 base and J by 0 bases, with 7 bases between. This chain's CDR3 is CASSLSRGSYEQYF. The CDR3 nucleotides read TGTGCCAGCAGTTTATCCAGGGGCTCCTACGAGCAGTACTTC.

The V call is TRBV7-2, the J call TRBJ2-7, with TRBD2 matching over 8 bases. The V gene end was trimmed by 0 bases and the J gene end by 5 bases; junction bases not matched to a gene: 9. The CDR3 runs to 16 residues. CDR1 and CDR2 from the germline V gene are SGHTA and FQGNSA. CDR3 sequence reads: CASSLAPEREIHEQYF. The CDR3 DNA sequence: TGTGCCAGCAGCTTAGCTCCCGAGCGGGAGATCCACGAGCAGTACTTC. Together with reference TRBV7-2 and TRBJ2-7, the CDR3 gives the full variable domain: GAGVSQSPSNKVTEKGKDVELRCDPISGHTALYWYRQSLGQGLEFLIYFQGNSAPDKSGLPSDRFSAERTGGSVSTLTIQRTQQEDSAVYLCASSLAPEREIHEQYFGPGTRLTVT.

The J gene is TRBJ2-1, the V gene TRBV27; TRBD2 aligns across 14 bases. After removal of 5 bases from V and 8 bases from J, the junction contained 8 bases not matched to a gene. CDR1 MNHEY and CDR2 SMNVEV come from the germline V gene (reference sequence). The CDR3 runs 16 residues. The CDR3 loop reads CASSPRTSGRRDEQFF. The DNA for the CDR3 is TGTGCCAGCAGTCCAAGGACTAGCGGGAGGCGTGATGAGCAGTTCTTC.

The J gene is TRBJ2-5, the V gene TRBV5-4; 11 bases line up with TRBD2. This CDR3 contains 15 residues. Looked up from germline, CDR1 is SGHNT and CDR2 is YYREEE (reference sequence). Unmatched junction bases numbered 5, after V lost 3 bases and J lost 4 bases. The CDR3 here is CASSSTSGTGETQYF. CDR3 DNA: TGTGCCAGCAGCTCGACTAGCGGGACGGGAGAGACCCAGTACTTC. Variable domain in full (rest from reference TRBV5-4 and TRBJ2-5): ETGVTQSPTHLIKTRGQQVTLRCSSQSGHNTVSWYQQALGQGPQFIFQYYREEENGRGNFPPRFSGLQFPNYSSELNVNALELDDSALYLCASSSTSGTGETQYFGPGTRLLVL.

The V call is TRBV11-2, the J call TRBJ2-7; maybe TRBD2 (5 bases). This CDR3 has 13 residues. With 3 bases removed from V and 2 bases from J, the gap between germline ends came to 8 bases. The germline V gene encodes CDR1 SGHAT and CDR2 FQNNGV. The CDR3 region is CASSFSGTYEQYF. DNA of the CDR3: TGTGCCAGCAGCTTTTCGGGAACCTACGAGCAGTACTTC.

This clone came up once. The chain couples TRBV9 to TRBJ2-2; 10 bases are shared with TRBD2. The ends lost 3 bases at V and 7 bases at J; junction bases unmatched: 6. Germline loops: CDR1 SGDLS, CDR2 YYNGEE. The CDR3 loop spans 15 amino acids. The CDR3 spells CASSALAGANGELFF. The CDR3 region has the DNA TGTGCCAGCAGCGCCCTAGCGGGAGCTAACGGGGAGCTGTTTTTT.

The chain carries TRBV7-8 and TRBJ2-7; TRBD2 matches at 12 bases. Germline loops: CDR1 SGHVS, CDR2 FQNEAQ. There are 14 residues in the CDR3. Germline trimming cut 6 bases from V and 6 bases from J; bases unmatched to any gene: 6. The CDR3 spells CASSPSGRAVEQYF. The CDR3 coding sequence is TGTGCCAGCAGTCCTAGCGGGAGGGCCGTCGAGCAGTACTTC. Full variable domain (rest looked up from reference TRBV7-8 and TRBJ2-7): GAGVSQSPRYKVAKRGQDVALRCDPISGHVSLFWYQQALGQGPEFLTYFQNEAQLDKSGLPSDRFFAERPEGSVSTLKIQRTQQEDSAVYLCASSPSGRAVEQYFGPGTRLTVT.

The chain is built from TRBV28 and TRBJ2-7; possibly TRBD2 for D (6 bases). The germline gives CDR1 MDHEN, CDR2 SYDVKM. The CDR3 totals 15 residues. V shed 6 bases and J shed 0 bases, with 15 bases lying between them. Here the CDR3 DNA reads TGTGCCAGCAGGCGTGGGACTCGGAGCTCCTACGAGCAGTACTTC. It is translated as CASRRGTRSSYEQYF.